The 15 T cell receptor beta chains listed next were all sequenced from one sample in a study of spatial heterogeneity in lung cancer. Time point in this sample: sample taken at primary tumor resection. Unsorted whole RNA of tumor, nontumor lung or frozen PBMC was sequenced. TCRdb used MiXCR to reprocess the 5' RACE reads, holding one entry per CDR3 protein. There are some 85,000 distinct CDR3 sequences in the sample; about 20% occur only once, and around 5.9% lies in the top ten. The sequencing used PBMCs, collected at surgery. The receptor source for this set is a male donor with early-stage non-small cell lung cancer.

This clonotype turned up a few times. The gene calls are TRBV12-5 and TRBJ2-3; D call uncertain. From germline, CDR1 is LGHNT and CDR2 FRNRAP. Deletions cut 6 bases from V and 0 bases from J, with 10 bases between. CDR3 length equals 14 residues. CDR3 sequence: CASGPDLSTDTQYF. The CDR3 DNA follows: TGTGCTAGTGGCCCAGACCTTAGCACAGATACGCAGTATTTT.

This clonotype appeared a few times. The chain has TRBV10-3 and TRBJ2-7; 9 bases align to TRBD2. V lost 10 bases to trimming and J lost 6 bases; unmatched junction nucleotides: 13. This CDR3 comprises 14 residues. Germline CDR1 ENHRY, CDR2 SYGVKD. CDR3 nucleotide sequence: TGTGCCAGTGGGTCGGCGGGGGGGCCAACCGAGCAGTACTTC. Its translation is CASGSAGGPTEQYF.

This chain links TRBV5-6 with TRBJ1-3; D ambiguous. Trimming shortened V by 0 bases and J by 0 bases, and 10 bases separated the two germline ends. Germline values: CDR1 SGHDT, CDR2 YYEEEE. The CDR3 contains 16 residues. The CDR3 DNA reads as TGTGCCAGCAGCTTGGTTTCGGCACGCTCTGGAAACACCATATATTTT. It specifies CASSLVSARSGNTIYF.

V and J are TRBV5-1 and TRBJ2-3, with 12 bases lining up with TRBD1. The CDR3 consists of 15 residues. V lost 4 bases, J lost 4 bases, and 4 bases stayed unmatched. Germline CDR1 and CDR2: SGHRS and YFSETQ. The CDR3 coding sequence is TGCGCCAGCAGCCCCCGGGACAGGGGGCCAGATACGCAGTATTTT. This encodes CASSPRDRGPDTQYF.

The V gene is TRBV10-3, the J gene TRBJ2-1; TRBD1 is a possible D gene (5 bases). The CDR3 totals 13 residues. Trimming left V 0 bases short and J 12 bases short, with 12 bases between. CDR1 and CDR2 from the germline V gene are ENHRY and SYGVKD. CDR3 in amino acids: CAISESGRVGQFF. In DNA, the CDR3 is TGTGCCATCAGTGAGTCAGGCAGGGTTGGGCAGTTCTTC.

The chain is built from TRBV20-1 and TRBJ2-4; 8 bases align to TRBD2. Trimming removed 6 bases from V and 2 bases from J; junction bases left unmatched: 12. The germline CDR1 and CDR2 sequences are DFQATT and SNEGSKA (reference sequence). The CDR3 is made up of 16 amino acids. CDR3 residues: CSATTGLDASKNIQYF. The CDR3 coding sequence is TGCAGTGCGACGACGGGACTAGACGCTTCCAAAAACATTCAGTACTTC.

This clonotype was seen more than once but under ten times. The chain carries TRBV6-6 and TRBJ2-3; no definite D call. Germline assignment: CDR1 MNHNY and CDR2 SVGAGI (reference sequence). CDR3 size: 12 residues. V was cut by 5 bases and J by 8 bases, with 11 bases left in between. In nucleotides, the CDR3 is TGTGCCAGCAGTCCCAAGCCGGGTACGCAGTATTTT. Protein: CASSPKPGTQYF.

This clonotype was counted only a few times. CDR3 protein: CSAGGGPAWEGETQYF. DNA for the CDR3: TGCAGTGCCGGAGGCGGTCCCGCGTGGGAGGGGGAGACCCAGTACTTC. The J gene is TRBJ2-5, the V gene TRBV20-1; 7 nucleotides agree with TRBD2. CDR3 length equals 16 residues. CDR1 and CDR2 (germline): DFQATT, SNEGSKA (reference sequence). The ends lost 6 bases at V and 5 bases at J; junction bases unmatched: 18.

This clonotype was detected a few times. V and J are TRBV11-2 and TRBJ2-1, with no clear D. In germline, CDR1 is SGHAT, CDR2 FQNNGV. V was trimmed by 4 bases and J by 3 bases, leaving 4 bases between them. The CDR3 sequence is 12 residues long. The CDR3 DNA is TGTGCCAGCAGCTATGTCTACAATGAGCAGTTCTTC. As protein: CASSYVYNEQFF.

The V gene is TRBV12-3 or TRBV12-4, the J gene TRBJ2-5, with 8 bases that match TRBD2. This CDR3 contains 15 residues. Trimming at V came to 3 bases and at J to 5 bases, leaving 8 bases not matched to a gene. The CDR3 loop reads CASSLSGGFGETQYF. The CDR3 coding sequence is TGTGCCAGCAGTTTGAGCGGGGGATTCGGGGAGACCCAGTACTTC.

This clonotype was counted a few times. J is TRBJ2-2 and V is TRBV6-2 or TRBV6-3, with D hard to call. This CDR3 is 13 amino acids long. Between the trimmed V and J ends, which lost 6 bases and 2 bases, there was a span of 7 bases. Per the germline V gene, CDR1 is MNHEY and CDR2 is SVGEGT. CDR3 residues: CASSPSNTGELFF. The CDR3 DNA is TGTGCCAGCAGCCCTTCCAACACCGGGGAGCTGTTTTTT.

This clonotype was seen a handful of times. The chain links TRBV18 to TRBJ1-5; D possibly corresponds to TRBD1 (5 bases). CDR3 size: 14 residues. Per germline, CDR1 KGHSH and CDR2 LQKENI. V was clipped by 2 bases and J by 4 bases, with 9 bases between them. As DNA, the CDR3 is TGTGCCAGCTCACCAGGGGCCTCGAATCAGCCCCAGCATTTT. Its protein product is CASSPGASNQPQHF.

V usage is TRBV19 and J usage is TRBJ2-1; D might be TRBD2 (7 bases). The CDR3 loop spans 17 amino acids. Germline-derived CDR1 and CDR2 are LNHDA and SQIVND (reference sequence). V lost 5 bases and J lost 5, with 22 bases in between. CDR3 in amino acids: CASSVDSGASGNNEQFF. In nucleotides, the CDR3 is TGTGCCAGTAGTGTCGACTCGGGGGCTAGCGGAAACAATGAGCAGTTCTTC.

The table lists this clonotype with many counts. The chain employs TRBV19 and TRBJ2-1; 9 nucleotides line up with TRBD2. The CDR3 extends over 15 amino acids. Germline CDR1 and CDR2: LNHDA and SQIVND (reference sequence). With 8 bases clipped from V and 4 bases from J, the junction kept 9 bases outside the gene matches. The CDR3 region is CASSATSGSYNEQFF. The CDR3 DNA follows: TGTGCCAGTTCCGCGACTAGCGGCTCTTACAATGAGCAGTTCTTC.

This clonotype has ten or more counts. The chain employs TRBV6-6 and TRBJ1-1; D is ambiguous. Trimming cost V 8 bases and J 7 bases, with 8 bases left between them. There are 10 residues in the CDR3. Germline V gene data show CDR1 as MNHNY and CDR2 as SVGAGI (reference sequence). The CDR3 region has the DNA TGTGCCAGCCGAGGGATTGAAGCTTTCTTT. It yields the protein CASRGIEAFF.